This TCR beta chain was identified in a study of T cell repertoires in cytomegalovirus infection (dated by TCRdb to between 2018 and 2020). Context from the whole study: Alongside well-studied HLA-B-restricted epitopes, the peptide stimulations were aimed at recently identified HLA-C-restricted CMV epitopes, whose presentation resists viral immunomodulation. Donor HLA type was relevant to the analysis, because carriage of CMV infection together with the matching HLA type was indicated by public TCR beta signatures. On the study overall, not on this receptor specifically: Cumulative frequency of public TCR beta family members discriminated carriers of CMV infection plus the relevant HLA type in this cohort and an independent approximately 350-donor cohort. The ex vivo response was dominated by HLA-C-restricted CMV-specific TCR beta clonotypes, which also provided the single most frequent clonotype in two of eight donors.

This clonotype occurred a few times. Its antigen is not yet known. No per-base quality is available; no much larger clone lies one base away. In light of the paper, this sample's treatment or condition label describes: in vitro stimulation with specific CMV peptide epitopes to enrich CMV-specific T cells. Sequenced on an Illumina HiSeq 1500. The public reads were reprocessed in TCRdb via fastp at Q25 and MiXCR, keeping in-frame beta chains. When rows share a CDR3 protein, they turn into one entry using the most common DNA and genes. Here the sample has roughly 78,000 distinct CDR3 sequences; around 42% occur a single time. The ten largest clones take up approximately 95% of the sample. The sample was CD8+ T cells from cultured PBMCs, taken from culture after CMV antigen stimulation. The receptor comes from a human donor in good health (CMV status not recorded). Some clones in this sample may be carry-over from other donors' samples.

The nucleotides read TGTGCCAGCAGTTTAGTGTTGGGTGATGAAGCTTTCTTT. Translated, this gives CASSLVLGDEAFF. Here the chain combines TRBV12-3 or TRBV12-4 and TRBJ1-1; no D gene can be assigned with confidence. V is pared back by 1 base and J by 7 bases, with 10 bases lying between the germline termini. The CDR3 goes from the cysteine to the phenylalanine over 13 residues. Solely the CDR3 DNA is kept, with 39 bases framed from the first base.